A selection of T cell receptor beta chains follows, all from one sample in a study of cytomegalovirus exposure and HLA in healthy donors. Method: immunoSEQ multiplex PCR; TCRdb's copy keeps in-frame clones and lacks some. The sample consists of 80,000 or so clones, around 95% of them appearing once. Source material: PBMCs. The receptors here all came from a woman in her late teens or twenties in good health and CMV-seronegative. CDR3s include the opening cysteine and the closing phenylalanine or tryptophan. D genes are given only for firm matches. The size of a clone is reported for some rows only, either as once, few or many, or as a class for expanded clones.

NA	TRBV19	NA	15	TRBJ1-5	CASSWELYSNQPQHF	TGTGCCAGTAGTTGGGAGCTGTATAGCAATCAGCCCCAGCATTTT
NA	TRBV19	TRBD1	15	TRBJ1-2	CASSAQGTGDQGYTF	TGTGCCAGTAGTGCCCAAGGGACAGGGGATCAAGGCTACACCTTC
NA	TRBV5-1	NA	14	TRBJ1-1	CASTEPTMNTEAFF	TGCGCCAGCACGGAGCCGACGATGAACACTGAAGCTTTCTTT
NA	TRBV6-5	TRBD2	15	TRBJ2-5	CASSYSTSGEETQYF	TGTGCCAGCAGTTACTCGACTAGCGGGGAAGAGACCCAGTACTTC
NA	TRBV6-6	NA	15	TRBJ1-5	CASRLVARNNQPQHF	TGTGCCAGCAGACTAGTGGCCCGAAACAATCAGCCCCAGCATTTT
NA	TRBV11-2	NA	13	TRBJ1-6	CASSLDPNSPLHF	TGTGCCAGCAGCTTAGACCCGAATTCACCCCTCCACTTT
NA	TRBV14	TRBD1	17	TRBJ2-2	CASSRWTGDDSTGELFF	TGTGCCAGCAGCCGATGGACAGGGGATGATTCCACCGGGGAGCTGTTTTTT
NA	TRBV5-1	NA	14	TRBJ2-7	CASSLGGPEDEQYF	TGCGCCAGCAGCTTGGGTGGCCCAGAGGACGAGCAGTACTTC
NA	TRBV19	TRBD2	15	TRBJ2-1	CASSIVSGGANEQFF	TGTGCCAGTAGTATAGTCAGCGGGGGGGCCAATGAGCAGTTCTTC
NA	TRBV19	TRBD1	13	TRBJ2-5	CASSTDRGETQYF	TGTGCCAGTAGTACAGACAGGGGAGAGACCCAGTACTTC
NA	TRBV5-1	NA	13	TRBJ1-1	CASRRGTNTEAFF	TGCGCCAGCAGGAGGGGGACGAACACTGAAGCTTTCTTT
NA	TRBV2	TRBD2	14	TRBJ2-1	CASIRTRSSNEQFF	TGTGCCAGCATAAGGACTAGGTCCTCCAATGAGCAGTTCTTC
NA	TRBV2	NA	15	TRBJ2-3	CASSPRGSLRDTQYF	TGTGCCAGCAGTCCAAGGGGGAGCTTGAGGGATACGCAGTATTTT
NA	TRBV7-2	NA	16	TRBJ1-1	CASSYHGGPTNTEAFF	TGTGCCAGCAGCTACCACGGGGGGCCAACGAACACTGAAGCTTTCTTT
NA	TRBV7-2	TRBD2	14	TRBJ2-7	CASSLAGGSYEQYF	TGTGCCAGCAGTTTAGCGGGAGGCTCCTACGAGCAGTACTTC
once	TRBV7-9	NA	15	TRBJ2-5	CASSLGRGATETQYF	TGTGCCAGCAGCTTAGGTCGGGGAGCCACAGAGACCCAGTACTTC
NA	TRBV27	NA	15	TRBJ2-7	CASSSRSEPPYEQYF	TGTGCCAGCAGCAGTAGGAGCGAGCCTCCCTACGAGCAGTACTTC
NA	TRBV6-1	TRBD1	14	TRBJ1-1	CASRPPGGKSEAFF	TGTGCCAGCAGGCCCCCAGGGGGAAAGTCTGAAGCTTTCTTT
NA	TRBV10-3	TRBD2	20	TRBJ2-1	CAISDPFPASGSLSYNEQFF	TGTGCCATCAGTGATCCCTTCCCCGCTAGCGGGAGTCTTTCCTACAATGAGCAGTTCTTC
NA	TRBV27	NA	13	TRBJ1-1	CASSYVGNTEAFF	TGTGCCAGCAGTTATGTGGGCAACACTGAAGCTTTCTTT
NA	TRBV13	NA	11	TRBJ2-7	CASSLSEEQYF	TGTGCCAGCAGCCTCAGTGAAGAGCAGTACTTC
NA	TRBV5-1	TRBD1	16	TRBJ2-2	CASSTGRTGATGELFF	TGCGCCAGCAGCACGGGGAGGACAGGGGCTACCGGGGAGCTGTTTTTT
NA	TRBV5-4	TRBD1	16	TRBJ1-2	CASSLTIGQGYRGYTF	TGTGCCAGCAGCTTAACCATAGGACAGGGATATAGGGGCTACACCTTC
NA	TRBV6-6	TRBD1	14	TRBJ1-3	CASRRQGALDTIYF	TGTGCCAGCAGACGACAGGGGGCGTTGGACACCATATATTTT
once	TRBV4-1	NA	15	TRBJ2-3	CASSQQGMGTDTQYF	TGCGCCAGCAGCCAACAGGGGATGGGCACAGATACGCAGTATTTT
NA	TRBV7-2	NA	11	TRBJ1-2	CASWGGGGYTF	TGTGCCAGCTGGGGCGGTGGGGGCTACACCTTC
NA	TRBV2	NA	14	TRBJ2-7	CAIFREAGAGEQYF	TGTGCCATATTCCGGGAGGCAGGGGCCGGGGAGCAGTACTTC
NA	TRBV28	TRBD2	15	TRBJ2-7	CASSLASGGYYEQYF	TGTGCCAGCAGTTTAGCTAGCGGAGGTTACTACGAGCAGTACTTC
NA	TRBV28	TRBD2	16	TRBJ2-7	CASSFQAGDGSYEQYF	TGTGCCAGCAGTTTTCAAGCGGGAGACGGCTCCTACGAGCAGTACTTC
NA	TRBV6-5	TRBD1	16	TRBJ1-1	CASSYGDRGPGTEAFF	TGTGCCAGCAGTTATGGGGACAGGGGGCCGGGCACTGAAGCTTTCTTT
once	TRBV7-2	NA	15	TRBJ1-2	CASSPWHSTNYGYTF	TGTGCCAGCAGCCCGTGGCACAGCACTAACTATGGCTACACCTTC
NA	TRBV5-1	NA	13	TRBJ1-2	CASSSLTEYGYTF	TGCGCCAGCAGCTCCTTGACGGAGTATGGCTACACCTTC
NA	TRBV28	NA	14	TRBJ2-1	CASGLANKYNEQFF	TGTGCCAGCGGGCTAGCGAATAAGTACAATGAGCAGTTCTTC
NA	TRBV12-5	TRBD2	16	TRBJ2-3	CASGTSGGAHTDTQYF	TGTGCTAGTGGAACTAGCGGGGGGGCCCACACAGATACGCAGTATTTT
NA	TRBV29-1	TRBD2	14	TRBJ2-5	CSGRLAGAQETQYF	TGCAGCGGACGACTAGCGGGTGCTCAAGAGACCCAGTACTTC
NA	TRBV4-3	NA	16	TRBJ2-1	CASSQDTVPGEREQFF	TGCGCCAGCAGCCAAGATACGGTACCAGGGGAACGTGAGCAGTTCTTC
NA	TRBV27	TRBD2	18	TRBJ2-4	CASSLRGLADIAKNIQYF	TGTGCCAGCAGTTTAAGGGGACTAGCTGACATAGCCAAAAACATTCAGTACTTC
NA	TRBV5-6	TRBD1	15	TRBJ2-7	CASSASGTGTYEQYF	TGTGCCAGCAGCGCCTCCGGGACAGGGACCTACGAGCAGTACTTC
NA	TRBV9	NA	17	TRBJ1-4	CASSVGRQAATNEKLFF	TGTGCCAGCAGCGTTGGGAGACAGGCCGCAACTAATGAAAAACTGTTTTTT
NA	TRBV19	NA	13	TRBJ2-2	CASSIASTGELFF	TGTGCCAGTAGTATAGCATCCACCGGGGAGCTGTTTTTT
NA	TRBV28	TRBD1	15	TRBJ1-5	CASSTGGESNQPQHF	TGTGCCAGCAGCACAGGGGGTGAGAGCAATCAGCCCCAGCATTTT